A selection of T cell receptor beta chains follows, all from one sample in a study of cytomegalovirus exposure and HLA in healthy donors. TCRdb's copy holds only in-frame clones and misses some; the assay was immunoSEQ multiplex PCR. The sample consists of 200,000 to 250,000 clones, roughly 87% of them appearing once. The sequenced sample consisted of PBMCs. The receptor set was obtained from a man between 18 and 35 years old in good health and CMV-seropositive. CDR3s include the opening cysteine and the closing phenylalanine or tryptophan. D genes are given only for firm matches. Expanded clones get a size class; other rows say once, few or many, or leave the size out.

NA	TRBV15	TRBJ1-1	NA	CATSRGLSREAFF	TGTGCCACCAGCAGAGGACTTAGTCGGGAGGCTTTCTTT
NA	TRBV7-6	TRBJ2-5	TRBD2	CASSLASLAGGLAAQETQYF	TGTGCCAGCAGCTTAGCGAGTTTAGCAGGCGGACTAGCGGCACAAGAGACCCAGTACTTC
NA	TRBV28	TRBJ1-5	NA	CASLESSQFNQPQHF	TGTGCCAGCCTGGAGTCGAGCCAGTTCAATCAGCCCCAGCATTTT
NA	TRBV5-3	TRBJ1-5	NA	CARSLYRDSNQPQHF	TGTGCCAGAAGCCTCTACAGGGATAGCAATCAGCCCCAGCATTTT
NA	TRBV28	TRBJ2-7	TRBD1	CASSLTGAAYEQYF	TGTGCCAGCAGTCTTACAGGGGCTGCCTACGAGCAGTACTTC
NA	TRBV7-2	TRBJ1-2	TRBD1	CASSLEVGTGLYGYTF	TGTGCCAGCAGCTTAGAGGTTGGGACAGGGCTTTATGGCTACACCTTC
NA	TRBV25-1	TRBJ2-5	TRBD1	CASSADRGPISQETQYF	TGTGCCAGCAGTGCGGACAGGGGGCCGATCTCACAAGAGACCCAGTACTTC
few	TRBV6-1	TRBJ2-3	NA	CASSEGQGHTDTQYF	TGTGCCAGCAGTGAAGGGCAGGGCCACACAGATACGCAGTATTTT
once	TRBV4-1	TRBJ1-1	NA	CASSLQKGRNTEAFF	TGCGCCAGCAGCCTCCAGAAGGGAAGGAACACTGAAGCTTTCTTT
once	TRBV6-1	TRBJ2-7	NA	CASTDRRSYEQYF	TGTGCCAGCACGGACAGACGCTCCTACGAGCAGTACTTC
NA	TRBV7-8	TRBJ1-5	NA	CASSSYTGPGQPQHF	TGTGCCAGCAGCTCTTACACGGGCCCAGGGCAGCCCCAGCATTTT
NA	TRBV5-6	TRBJ2-7	NA	CASNQQGYSYEQYF	TGTGCCAGCAACCAACAGGGTTACTCCTACGAGCAGTACTTC
NA	TRBV6-1	TRBJ2-5	TRBD2	CASSVASGQETQYF	TGTGCCAGCAGTGTTGCTAGCGGTCAAGAGACCCAGTACTTC
NA	TRBV4-1	TRBJ2-7	NA	CASSQVSGLEQYF	TGCGCCAGCAGCCAAGTATCGGGGTTGGAGCAGTACTTC
few	TRBV6-5	TRBJ2-7	NA	CASGETYSYEQYF	TGTGCCAGTGGGGAGACTTATTCCTACGAGCAGTACTTC
NA	TRBV28	TRBJ1-5	NA	CASSLFGRGNQPQHF	TGTGCCAGCAGTTTATTTGGGAGAGGCAATCAGCCCCAGCATTTT
NA	TRBV5-1	TRBJ2-1	TRBD2	CASRDSGRWNEQFF	TGCGCCAGCAGGGATAGCGGGAGATGGAATGAGCAGTTCTTC
NA	TRBV27	TRBJ2-2	TRBD1	CASSPSGGATGELFF	TGTGCCAGCAGTCCATCAGGGGGCGCGACCGGGGAGCTGTTTTTT
NA	TRBV28	TRBJ1-5	NA	CASSRVRSQPQHF	TGTGCCAGCTCCAGGGTTAGGAGTCAGCCCCAGCATTTT
once	TRBV29-1	TRBJ1-2	NA	CSAARIGGHRINYGYTF	TGCAGCGCCGCCCGGATTGGGGGACACCGGATTAACTATGGCTACACCTTC
NA	TRBV18	TRBJ2-1	NA	CASSTQDGEQFF	TGTGCCAGCTCGACACAGGATGGTGAGCAGTTCTTC
few	TRBV13	TRBJ1-2	TRBD1	CASSRGTGTGEKGYTF	TGTGCCAGCAGCCGGGGTACCGGGACAGGGGAAAAAGGCTACACCTTC
once	TRBV7-9	TRBJ2-7	NA	CASSNSAGAYEQYF	TGTGCCAGCAGCAATTCGGCGGGGGCTTACGAGCAGTACTTC
once	TRBV29-1	TRBJ2-7	TRBD1	CSVSGTGGEQYF	TGCAGCGTTTCCGGGACAGGGGGCGAGCAGTACTTC
NA	TRBV27	TRBJ1-2	TRBD1	CASSLLQGADGYTF	TGTGCCAGCAGTTTATTACAGGGGGCTGATGGCTACACCTTC
once	TRBV27	TRBJ2-1	NA	CASIGPSYNEQFF	TGTGCCAGCATAGGCCCCTCCTACAATGAGCAGTTCTTC
once	TRBV6-4	TRBJ1-5	NA	CASSDDGDINQPQHF	TGTGCCAGCAGTGACGATGGGGATATCAATCAGCCCCAGCATTTT
NA	TRBV4-3	TRBJ2-7	NA	CASSQDRGEQYF	TGCGCCAGCAGCCAAGACAGGGGCGAGCAGTACTTC
NA	TRBV6-5	TRBJ2-7	TRBD2	CASRQSSGRPYEQYF	TGTGCCAGCAGGCAATCTAGCGGACGACCCTACGAGCAGTACTTC
NA	TRBV2	TRBJ1-2	NA	CASSAGASDPRGYTF	TGTGCCAGCAGTGCAGGGGCCAGCGACCCTCGGGGCTACACCTTC
NA	TRBV9	TRBJ1-1	TRBD1	CASSATGRTEAFF	TGTGCCAGCAGCGCGACAGGGCGGACTGAAGCTTTCTTT
NA	TRBV2	TRBJ2-1	NA	CASRSGRDNEQFF	TGTGCCAGCAGGAGCGGGCGAGACAATGAGCAGTTCTTC
NA	TRBV27	TRBJ1-2	TRBD1	CASSRQGDSYGYTF	TGTGCCAGCAGTCGACAAGGGGACAGCTATGGCTACACCTTC
NA	TRBV9	TRBJ1-2	TRBD1	CASRGQENYGYTF	TGTGCCAGCAGAGGACAGGAGAACTATGGCTACACCTTC
NA	TRBV7-9	TRBJ1-2	TRBD1	CASSDRTGQGGGYTF	TGTGCCAGCAGCGATCGAACGGGACAGGGGGGAGGCTACACCTTC
NA	TRBV28	TRBJ1-2	NA	CASSPVGEGHGYTF	TGTGCCAGCAGCCCTGTGGGGGAGGGGCATGGCTACACCTTC
NA	TRBV10-3	TRBJ1-1	TRBD1	CAISEEGQGAGTEAFF	TGTGCCATCAGTGAGGAGGGACAGGGGGCCGGCACTGAAGCTTTCTTT
NA	TRBV28	TRBJ1-4	NA	CASRPLLSGTADEKLFF	TGTGCCAGCAGACCCCTTCTATCCGGGACGGCCGATGAAAAACTGTTTTTT
NA	TRBV6-5	TRBJ1-2	TRBD1	CASSYSLYSQGEGYTF	TGTGCCAGCAGTTACTCTCTTTACTCACAGGGGGAAGGCTACACCTTC
NA	TRBV18	TRBJ1-2	NA	CASSPPGFYGYTF	TGTGCCAGCTCACCACCAGGCTTCTATGGCTACACCTTC
NA	TRBV2	TRBJ1-3	NA	CASSEAPLASGNTIYF	TGTGCCAGCAGTGAAGCTCCTCTGGCCTCTGGAAACACCATATATTTT
NA	TRBV27	TRBJ1-5	TRBD1	CASSPGQGFSNQPQHF	TGTGCCAGCAGCCCGGGACAGGGTTTCAGCAATCAGCCCCAGCATTTT
NA	TRBV29-1	TRBJ2-1	TRBD2	CSGRTSGSAEQFF	TGCAGCGGTAGGACTAGCGGGAGTGCTGAGCAGTTCTTC
NA	TRBV29-1	TRBJ1-1	NA	CSVEIGVNTEAFF	TGCAGCGTTGAAATCGGGGTGAACACTGAAGCTTTCTTT
NA	TRBV5-6	TRBJ2-5	NA	CASSLARQRKETQYF	TGTGCCAGCAGCTTGGCCCGTCAGAGAAAAGAGACCCAGTACTTC
NA	TRBV5-1	TRBJ1-1	NA	CASSWTEVNTEAFF	TGCGCCAGCAGCTGGACTGAGGTGAACACTGAAGCTTTCTTT
NA	TRBV19	TRBJ1-1	NA	CASSISPWGTEAFF	TGTGCCAGTAGTATAAGCCCCTGGGGAACTGAAGCTTTCTTT
NA	TRBV28	TRBJ1-5	NA	CASSSTYQPQHF	TGTGCCAGCAGTTCCACTTATCAGCCCCAGCATTTT
NA	TRBV5-1	TRBJ2-2	NA	CASSLDQANTGELFF	TGCGCCAGCAGCTTGGACCAGGCGAACACCGGGGAGCTGTTTTTT
NA	TRBV6-5	TRBJ2-7	NA	CASSYYPSGNSYEQYF	TGTGCCAGCAGTTACTACCCATCGGGAAATTCCTACGAGCAGTACTTC
NA	TRBV6-6	TRBJ1-1	TRBD1	CASSYGSGGNTEAFF	TGTGCCAGCAGTTACGGTTCAGGGGGGAACACTGAAGCTTTCTTT
once	TRBV19	TRBJ2-5	NA	CASSSTVGETQYF	TGTGCCAGTAGTAGTACAGTTGGGGAGACCCAGTACTTC
NA	TRBV5-4	TRBJ1-2	NA	CASSLESGRPYGYTF	TGTGCCAGCAGCTTGGAATCTGGCAGGCCCTATGGCTACACCTTC